This passage covers 26 T cell receptor beta chains from one sample sequenced in a study of shared clonotypes between healthy human individuals. Profiling relied on immunoSEQ multiplex PCR, and the TCRdb table lists in-frame clones only, not all of them. The table has fewer than 850,000 clones, around 96% seen once. CD45RO-negative CD8 cells positively selected for CCR7 made up the naive population, which excluded terminally differentiated effector memory CD45RA+ cells. Input material: naive CD8+ T cells sorted from blood. All receptors come from a young man in good health.

V usage is TRBV29-1 and J usage is TRBJ2-5, with TRBD1 matching 9 bases. The CDR3 is made up of 13 amino acids. V was clipped by 3 bases and J by 5 bases; unmatched bases: 4. CDR1 is SQVTM, CDR2 ANQGSEA, per germline. The CDR3, as DNA: TGCAGCGTTGACCCGGGACAGGGTGAGACCCAGTACTTC. Translating it yields CSVDPGQGETQYF. The full variable domain, its missing parts supplied by reference TRBV29-1 and TRBJ2-5, is SAVISQKPSRDICQRGTSLTIQCQVDSQVTMMFWYRQQPGQSLTLIATANQGSEATYESGFVIDKFPISRPNLTFSTLTVSNMSPEDSSIYLCSVDPGQGETQYFGPGTRLLVL.

This chain links TRBV5-6 with TRBJ1-4, with D possibly matching TRBD1 (5 bases). Germline assignment: CDR1 SGHDT and CDR2 YYEEEE. CDR3 length equals 15 residues. V lost 0 bases to trimming and J lost 5 bases, with 11 bases between them. The CDR3 reads CASSLGGLPNEKLFF. The CDR3 DNA sequence: TGTGCCAGCAGCTTGGGGGGACTACCCAATGAAAAACTGTTTTTT. The full variable domain, with the rest looked up from reference TRBV5-6 and TRBJ1-4, is DAGVTQSPTHLIKTRGQQVTLRCSPKSGHDTVSWYQQALGQGPQFIFQYYEEEERQRGNFPDRFSGHQFPNYSSELNVNALLLGDSALYLCASSLGGLPNEKLFFGSGTQLSVL.

V and J are TRBV27 and TRBJ2-6, with D uncertain. This CDR3 spans 13 amino acids. Per germline, CDR1 MNHEY and CDR2 SMNVEV (reference sequence). V lost 7 bases to trimming and J lost 1 base, with 5 bases between them. DNA of the CDR3: TGTGCCAGCACTTTTTCTGGGGCCAACGTCCTGACTTTC. As protein: CASTFSGANVLTF.

This clone was seen just once. This CDR3 is also generated by other DNA sequences in the sample. The chain couples TRBV7-9 to TRBJ2-2; perhaps TRBD1 as D (5 bases). This CDR3 is 14 amino acids long. Per the germline V gene, CDR1 is SEHNR and CDR2 is FQNEAQ (reference sequence). V was cut by 5 bases and J by 4 bases, with 11 bases left in between. The CDR3, as DNA: TGTGCCAGCAGCGCAACAGGTCGCACCGGGGAGCTGTTTTTT. Its protein is CASSATGRTGELFF. Together with reference TRBV7-9 and TRBJ2-2, the CDR3 gives the full variable domain: DTGVSQNPRHKITKRGQNVTFRCDPISEHNRLYWYRQTLGQGPEFLTYFQNEAQLEKSRLLSDRFSAERPKGSFSTLEIQRTEQGDSAMYLCASSATGRTGELFFGEGSRLTVL.

V usage is TRBV11-1 and J usage is TRBJ1-1; no clear D. V lost 5 bases and J 9 bases, leaving 16 bases between the germline ends. The CDR3 has 13 amino acids. Germline CDR1 is SGHAT and CDR2 is FQDESV (reference sequence). The CDR3: CASSPGPILKAFF. For the CDR3, the DNA is TGTGCCAGCAGCCCAGGCCCCATCCTGAAAGCTTTCTTT.

The rearrangement links TRBV5-4 to TRBJ2-7; 9 positions match TRBD1. The CDR3 is 14 amino acids. CDR1 SGHNT and CDR2 YYREEE come from the germline V gene (reference sequence). With 4 bases clipped from V and 5 bases from J, the junction kept 7 bases outside the gene matches. The DNA of the CDR3 is TGTGCCAGCAGCACAGGGACAGGGAGGAACGAGCAGTACTTC. Its translation: CASSTGTGRNEQYF.

This chain links TRBV13 with TRBJ2-7; D tentatively reads TRBD1 or TRBD2 (5 bases each). CDR1 and CDR2 from the germline V gene are PRHDT and FYEKMQ (reference sequence). V lost 5 bases and J 5 bases, leaving 25 bases between the germline ends. This CDR3 has 17 residues. For the CDR3, the DNA is TGTGCCAGCAGCACCCCCCCCGGGACGCTGACTTTGAACGAGCAGTACTTC. Its translation: CASSTPPGTLTLNEQYF.

The rearrangement uses TRBV9 and TRBJ2-1; D is unclear. The V gene's germline CDR1 is SGDLS and CDR2 YYNGEE. This CDR3 has 13 residues. Trimming cost V 5 bases and J 3 bases, with 9 bases left between them. CDR3 coding DNA: TGTGCCAGCAGTCACGAGGACTACAATGAGCAGTTCTTC. This translates into CASSHEDYNEQFF.

This sequence joins TRBV18 and TRBJ2-2; TRBD2 might be the D (6 bases). CDR1 KGHSH and CDR2 LQKENI come from the germline V gene. V lost 0 bases, J lost 7 bases, and 12 bases lay in between. The CDR3 extends over 15 amino acids. The CDR3 nucleotides read TGTGCCAGCTCACCACCAGGCGGGATTGACGGGGAGCTGTTTTTT. Protein sequence: CASSPPGGIDGELFF.

The chain combines TRBV27 with TRBJ1-2, with D possibly matching TRBD1 (5 bases). V lost 5 bases to trimming and J lost 4 bases, with 14 bases between them. This CDR3 has 14 amino acids. Germline V gene lookup returns CDR1 MNHEY and CDR2 SMNVEV (reference sequence). The CDR3 spells CASSTTGTFYGYTF. The CDR3 DNA reads as TGTGCCAGCAGTACCACCGGGACTTTCTATGGCTACACCTTC.

V and J are TRBV6-5 and TRBJ1-2, with 9 bases lining up with TRBD1. CDR3 size: 11 residues. V was clipped by 8 bases and J by 6 bases; unmatched bases: 1. Germline loops: CDR1 MNHEY, CDR2 SVGAGI. The CDR3 region is CASGTGNGYTF. In DNA, the CDR3 is TGTGCCAGCGGGACAGGGAATGGCTACACCTTC.

The CDR3 protein is CSVASGSLNEQFF. CDR3 DNA: TGCAGCGTTGCTAGCGGGAGTCTCAATGAGCAGTTCTTC. This chain uses TRBV29-1 with TRBJ2-1, with 10 bases aligning to TRBD2. CDR1 and CDR2 (germline): SQVTM, ANQGSEA. V shed 4 bases, J shed 6 bases, and the junction held 3 bases outside the gene matches. This CDR3 has 13 amino acids.

The chain has TRBV7-9 and TRBJ1-3; D is unclear. This CDR3 is built from 15 residues. The V and J ends lost 1 base and 0 bases respectively, with 7 bases between them. The germline CDR1 and CDR2 sequences are SEHNR and FQNEAQ (reference sequence). Here the CDR3 DNA reads TGTGCCAGCAGCTTAGAGACCTTCTCTGGAAACACCATATATTTT. Amino acids: CASSLETFSGNTIYF.

Only one count was recorded for this clone. CDR3 DNA: TGTGCCAGCAGCTTAGTGCGGGGATTGACAGATACGCAGTATTTT. This translates into CASSLVRGLTDTQYF. This chain uses TRBV7-9 with TRBJ2-3; a possible D gene is TRBD2 (6 bases). Germline CDR1 and CDR2: SEHNR and FQNEAQ (reference sequence). The CDR3 has 15 residues. V lost 1 base and J 3 bases, leaving 11 bases between the germline ends.

The chain couples TRBV7-6 to TRBJ2-7; D is unresolved. Germline V gene lookup returns CDR1 SGHVS and CDR2 FNYEAQ. The CDR3 totals 13 residues. V lost 4 bases and J 4 bases, leaving 11 bases between the germline ends. CDR3 bases: TGTGCCAGCAGCTCCGATTCTGGGTACGAGCAGTACTTC. This translates into CASSSDSGYEQYF.

Here the CDR3 reads CASSLGFTLPGQDYGYTF. CDR3 nucleotides: TGTGCCAGCAGCTTGGGTTTTACCCTCCCGGGACAGGACTATGGCTACACCTTC. This chain connects TRBV5-4 to TRBJ1-2; the match to TRBD1 covers 8 bases. The V gene end was trimmed by 0 bases and the J gene end by 3 bases; junction bases not matched to a gene: 13. Looked up from germline, CDR1 is SGHNT and CDR2 is YYREEE (reference sequence). The CDR3 sequence is 18 residues long.

The gene calls are TRBV30 and TRBJ2-7, with TRBD2 matching over 13 bases. The CDR3 has 15 amino acids. Germline values: CDR1 GTSNPN, CDR2 SVGIG (reference sequence). V lost 2 bases, J lost 5 bases, and 6 bases stayed unmatched. CDR3 coding DNA: TGTGCCTGGAGTCCAGGACTAGCGGGAGCCCACGAGCAGTACTTC. As protein: CAWSPGLAGAHEQYF.

The CDR3 DNA reads TGTGCCCTCAAAGGACCGGGGGGTAACACCGGGGAGCTGTTTTTT. Its translation: CALKGPGGNTGELFF. The chain couples TRBV28 to TRBJ2-2; 7 bases fit TRBD2. The CDR3 is 15 residues long. J was trimmed by 2 bases and V by 11 bases; bases with no gene match: 11. Germline values: CDR1 MDHEN, CDR2 SYDVKM.

This chain joins TRBV4-1 and TRBJ2-1; D gene ambiguous. The CDR3 covers 13 residues. Looked up from germline, CDR1 is MGHRA and CDR2 is YSYEKL. The V gene lost 1 base and the J gene lost 8 bases, with 9 bases spanning the gap. CDR3 sequence: CASSQVNRHEQFF. The CDR3 DNA follows: TGCGCCAGCAGCCAAGTTAATAGGCATGAGCAGTTCTTC.

This rearrangement joins TRBV7-7 to TRBJ2-2; D may be TRBD1 (6 bases). Germline CDR1 reads SSHAT; CDR2 reads FNYEAQ (reference sequence). This CDR3 is 15 amino acids long. Trimming took 5 bases from V and 1 from J, leaving 11 bases between them. Here the CDR3 reads CASSPDSWNTGELFF. The CDR3 DNA follows: TGTGCCAGCAGCCCGGACAGCTGGAACACCGGGGAGCTGTTTTTT.

The rearrangement joins TRBV27 to TRBJ2-1, with 7 positions matching TRBD1. Trimming removed 5 bases from V and 4 bases from J; junction bases left unmatched: 5. The germline V gene has CDR1 MNHEY and CDR2 SMNVEV (reference sequence). The CDR3 is made up of 14 amino acids. The CDR3 is CASSAGTAYNEQFF. CDR3 nucleotides: TGTGCCAGCAGTGCCGGGACAGCTTACAATGAGCAGTTCTTC.

The chain employs TRBV7-6 and TRBJ2-1; unclear D gene. The CDR3 extends over 14 amino acids. V was shortened by 1 base and J by 0 bases, with 4 bases between the two germline ends. Germline CDR1 is SGHVS and CDR2 is FNYEAQ. The CDR3 DNA follows: TGTGCCAGCAGCTTAGAGGTCTCCTACAATGAGCAGTTCTTC. Protein: CASSLEVSYNEQFF.

The chain joins TRBV7-9 to TRBJ2-1, with D perhaps matching TRBD1 (8 bases). The CDR3 spans 19 residues. Per the germline V gene, CDR1 is SEHNR and CDR2 is FQNEAQ (reference sequence). Trimming removed 1 base at V and 0 bases at J, with 19 bases between. This chain's CDR3 is CASSLDRGSGGSSYNEQFF. CDR3 DNA sequence: TGTGCCAGCAGCTTAGACAGGGGGTCTGGCGGGAGCTCCTACAATGAGCAGTTCTTC. The entire variable domain, with the rest obtained from reference TRBV7-9 and TRBJ2-1, is as follows: DTGVSQNPRHKITKRGQNVTFRCDPISEHNRLYWYRQTLGQGPEFLTYFQNEAQLEKSRLLSDRFSAERPKGSFSTLEIQRTEQGDSAMYLCASSLDRGSGGSSYNEQFFGPGTRLTVL.

The rearrangement links TRBV11-2 to TRBJ2-1; 9 bases align to TRBD2. The CDR3 has 17 amino acids. CDR1 and CDR2 from the germline V gene are SGHAT and FQNNGV. The trim removed 4 bases at V and 3 bases at J, leaving 10 bases unmatched. CDR3 DNA sequence: TGTGCCAGCAGCTCCGCGTTGCGGGGGGGGATCTACAATGAGCAGTTCTTC. The encoded protein is CASSSALRGGIYNEQFF.

The chain's CDR3 is CASSFTGGASYEQYF. In nucleotides, the CDR3 is TGTGCCAGCAGTTTCACAGGGGGTGCCTCCTACGAGCAGTACTTC. The gene calls are TRBV11-2 and TRBJ2-7; the match to TRBD1 covers 8 bases. Per the germline V gene, CDR1 is SGHAT and CDR2 is FQNNGV. V shed 6 bases and J 0 bases; nucleotides not matched to a gene: 7. This CDR3 spans 15 amino acids.

The V and J genes are TRBV10-3 and TRBJ2-7; 8 nucleotides align to TRBD1. J gave up 3 bases and V 4 bases, and 8 bases lay outside the gene matches. The CDR3 runs 15 residues. Germline V lookup: CDR1 ENHRY, CDR2 SYGVKD. CDR3 coding DNA: TGTGCCATCAGTGCGGGACAGGACTATTTCTACGAGCAGTACTTC. Protein product: CAISAGQDYFYEQYF.